This TCR beta chain was documented in a study of T-cell memory formation after mild COVID-19. Whole-study findings and limits: Among contracting clones, CD4+ were mainly CM/EM and CD8+ enriched in EMRA.

This clonotype was observed many times. The antigen is undetermined. With V trimmed by 5 bases and J by 10 bases, 10 bases remained unmatched. The CDR3 consists of 14 residues. Germline values: CDR1 SGHTA, CDR2 FQGNSA. TCRdb reanalysed the 5' RACE reads using MiXCR and keeps one entry per CDR3 protein. The sample yields 150,000 to 200,000 distinct CDR3 sequences, over 10% seen once. The sequenced material came from PBMCs or a T cell subset sorted from them (not recorded which). The TCR comes from a man aged 18 to 29 who had mild COVID-19 (a few samples of this study predate the infection). Cell type and time point are not known. The V call is TRBV7-2, the J call TRBJ2-4; 8 bases match TRBD1. In DNA, the CDR3 is TGTGCCAGCAGCCCACCGGGGACAGGTCATATTCAGTACTTC. It is translated as CASSPPGTGHIQYF.